This T cell receptor beta chain was found in a study of cytomegalovirus exposure and HLA in healthy donors. Vbeta (60) and Jbeta (13) primers were used in the PCR. Profiling relied on immunoSEQ multiplex PCR, and the TCRdb table lists in-frame clones only, not all of them. The data show roughly 120,000 clones, around 78% seen once. The clonotype was recovered from a man over 45 in good health and CMV-seronegative. Sequenced: PBMCs.

Here the CDR3 reads CASSLKVNRFSYNEQFF. CDR3 in DNA: TGTGCCAGCAGTTTAAAGGTGAACAGATTCTCCTACAATGAGCAGTTCTTC. The J gene is TRBJ2-1, the V gene TRBV28; D is ambiguous. The V end was cut by 2 bases, the J end by 0 bases, with 14 bases between. The CDR3 sequence is 17 residues long. Germline CDR1 MDHEN, CDR2 SYDVKM.